The 17 T cell receptor beta chains below were found in one sample sequenced in a study of shared clonotypes between healthy human individuals. Positively selected for CCR7, the CD45RO-negative cells used as naive CD8 cells excluded terminally differentiated effector memory CD45RA+ cells. Profiling relied on immunoSEQ multiplex PCR, and the TCRdb table lists in-frame clones only, not all of them. The data contain 1.5 million to 2.5 million clones, approximately 94% of them singletons. The material sequenced was naive CD8+ T cells sorted from blood. The source is a young man in good health.

The chain joins TRBV4-1 to TRBJ2-7; 10 bases line up with TRBD2. The CDR3 runs 16 residues. After removal of 1 base from V and 0 bases from J, the junction contained 3 bases not matched to a gene. Germline CDR1 and CDR2: MGHRA and YSYEKL. In DNA form, the CDR3 reads TGCGCCAGCAGCCAAGCTAGCGGGGGCCCCTCCTACGAGCAGTACTTC. Translating it yields CASSQASGGPSYEQYF.

The J gene is TRBJ2-7, the V gene TRBV7-9; D is unclear. CDR1 is SEHNR, CDR2 FQNEAQ, per germline (reference sequence). The CDR3 sequence is 13 residues long. Trimming left V 4 bases short and J 3 bases short, with 10 bases between. The CDR3 protein is CASSSSENYEQYF. The CDR3 region has the DNA TGTGCCAGCAGCTCAAGTGAAAACTACGAGCAGTACTTC.

About this clone: This sample includes further DNA sequences coding for the same CDR3. The chain is built from TRBV11-2 and TRBJ2-2; D may be TRBD2 (5 bases). Germline V gene lookup returns CDR1 SGHAT and CDR2 FQNNGV. The CDR3 has 12 residues. Trimming removed 3 bases from V and 7 bases from J, with 6 bases in between. The CDR3 here is CASSFGGGELFF. The CDR3 DNA sequence: TGTGCCAGCAGCTTCGGAGGCGGGGAGCTGTTTTTT.

A remark on this clone: The sample contains more than one DNA sequence encoding this CDR3. The chain couples TRBV9 to TRBJ2-5; D unclear. With 3 bases removed from V and 1 base from J, the gap between germline ends came to 7 bases. The CDR3 length is 13 residues. Germline lookup yields CDR1 SGDLS and CDR2 YYNGEE. CDR3 protein: CASSAVPQETQYF. Written as DNA, the CDR3 is TGTGCCAGCAGCGCCGTTCCCCAAGAGACCCAGTACTTC.

This chain joins TRBV27 and TRBJ1-2; 7 positions agree with TRBD1. V gave up 3 bases and J gave up 7 bases; unmatched junction bases: 5. In germline, CDR1 is MNHEY, CDR2 SMNVEV (reference sequence). The CDR3 contains 13 residues. CDR3 sequence reads: CASSLIGQVGYTF. The CDR3 region has the DNA TGTGCCAGCAGTTTGATCGGACAGGTTGGCTACACCTTC.

The chain employs TRBV4-3 and TRBJ2-2; 8 bases match TRBD2. The trim removed 0 bases at V and 4 bases at J, leaving 7 bases unmatched. This CDR3 has 17 amino acids. The germline CDR1 and CDR2 sequences are LGHNA and YSLEER. The CDR3, as DNA: TGCGCCAGCAGCCAAGATCCAGCGGGAGCGGGCACCGGGGAGCTGTTTTTT. Amino acids: CASSQDPAGAGTGELFF.

The J gene is TRBJ1-1, the V gene TRBV4-1, with TRBD1 matching 7 bases. J was trimmed by 2 bases and V by 6 bases; bases with no gene match: 6. Germline-derived CDR1 and CDR2 are MGHRA and YSYEKL. The CDR3 runs 14 residues. The CDR3 DNA reads as TGCGCCAGCAGTGCCGGGACAGTAAACACTGAAGCTTTCTTT. It codes for CASSAGTVNTEAFF.

This clone was detected once. The chain employs TRBV28 and TRBJ1-4; TRBD1 is a possible D gene (6 bases). The ends were cut back, 2 bases at V and 7 bases at J, with 14 bases in the middle. Germline V gene data show CDR1 as MDHEN and CDR2 as SYDVKM. The CDR3 extends over 15 amino acids. CDR3 residues: CASSLGTGSTEKLFF. CDR3 DNA: TGTGCCAGCAGTTTAGGCACAGGGAGTACTGAAAAACTGTTTTTT.

The chain's CDR3 is CATSRVPETEARPTGYTF. CDR3 bases: TGTGCCACCAGCAGAGTCCCCGAGACAGAAGCCCGGCCCACGGGCTACACCTTC. This rearrangement joins TRBV15 to TRBJ1-2; a weak D match, TRBD1 (5 bases). V lost 1 base to trimming and J lost 8 bases, with 26 bases between them. Germline CDR1 and CDR2: LNHNV and YYDKDF (reference sequence). CDR3 length: 18 amino acids.

The chain links TRBV13 to TRBJ2-7, with D perhaps matching TRBD1 or TRBD2 (5 bases each). Trimming stripped 8 bases from V and 0 bases from J, with 11 bases between. Germline V CDR1 and CDR2: PRHDT, FYEKMQ (reference sequence). This CDR3 is 13 amino acids long. Here the CDR3 DNA reads TGTGCCAGCTCTGAGGGGATCTCCTACGAGCAGTACTTC. Translation: CASSEGISYEQYF.

The chain joins TRBV4-3 to TRBJ2-1, with D perhaps TRBD1 (5 bases). From germline, CDR1 is LGHNA and CDR2 YSLEER. The CDR3 is made up of 13 amino acids. The germline V and J ends were trimmed by 4 bases and 5 bases, with 9 bases remaining between them. The CDR3 DNA is TGCGCCAGCAGCCCCCGGACAAACAATGAGCAGTTCTTC. Translating gives CASSPRTNNEQFF.

The chain recombines TRBV5-4 with TRBJ2-7, with D perhaps being TRBD1 or TRBD2 (5 bases each). The length of the CDR3 is 14 residues. The V end lost 3 bases, the J end lost 3 bases, and 13 bases lay between the germline ends. Germline V lookup: CDR1 SGHNT, CDR2 YYREEE (reference sequence). The CDR3 region is CASSYGTDFYEQYF. The DNA for the CDR3 is TGTGCCAGCAGCTACGGGACGGACTTCTACGAGCAGTACTTC.

Ten or more counts support this clone. Different DNA sequences within this sample yield the same CDR3. The V call is TRBV19, the J call TRBJ1-2, with TRBD1 matching 8 bases. The CDR3 covers 15 residues. Germline CDR1 LNHDA, CDR2 SQIVND (reference sequence). V gave up 2 bases and J gave up 4 bases; unmatched junction bases: 6. DNA of the CDR3: TGTGCCAGTAGTATATTTCGGGACAGGACCTATGGCTACACCTTC. This gives the protein CASSIFRDRTYGYTF.

This sequence joins TRBV13 and TRBJ2-6, with D tentatively TRBD1 (6 bases). The CDR3 spans 18 residues. V lost 0 bases to trimming and J lost 0 bases, with 12 bases between them. The germline V gene has CDR1 PRHDT and CDR2 FYEKMQ (reference sequence). The CDR3 DNA reads TGTGCCAGCAGCTTAGGCCCGGCAGGGGACTCTGGGGCCAACGTCCTGACTTTC. The encoded protein is CASSLGPAGDSGANVLTF. The complete variable domain, with remaining parts taken from reference TRBV13 and TRBJ2-6, reads AAGVIQSPRHLIKEKRETATLKCYPIPRHDTVYWYQQGPGQDPQFLISFYEKMQSDKGSIPDRFSAQQFSDYHSELNMSSLELGDSALYFCASSLGPAGDSGANVLTFGAGSRLTVL.

The V call is TRBV6-6, the J call TRBJ2-5; 8 positions match TRBD2. Trimming removed 6 bases from V and 5 bases from J; junction bases left unmatched: 8. Germline CDR1 and CDR2: MNHNY and SVGAGI (reference sequence). The CDR3 spans 14 residues. CDR3: CASSLGGEMETQYF. The CDR3 DNA sequence: TGTGCCAGCAGCCTCGGGGGGGAGATGGAGACCCAGTACTTC.

The genes are TRBV5-6 and TRBJ1-1, with no clear D. Germline V gives CDR1 SGHDT, CDR2 YYEEEE. The CDR3 covers 14 residues. Trimming pared 2 bases from V and 1 base from J, leaving 9 bases between. The CDR3 DNA follows: TGTGCCAGCAGCTTTGAACAGTCGAACACTGAAGCTTTCTTT. This gives the protein CASSFEQSNTEAFF.

Of note for this clone: This specimen includes other DNA sequences encoding the same CDR3. The chain uses TRBV5-6 and TRBJ1-1; D remains unclear. The CDR3 runs 12 residues. CDR1 is SGHDT and CDR2 is YYEEEE in the germline V gene. Trimming shortened V by 3 bases and J by 5 bases, and 8 bases separated the two germline ends. CDR3: CASSSMGTEAFF. The DNA for the CDR3 is TGTGCCAGCAGCTCGATGGGGACTGAAGCTTTCTTT.